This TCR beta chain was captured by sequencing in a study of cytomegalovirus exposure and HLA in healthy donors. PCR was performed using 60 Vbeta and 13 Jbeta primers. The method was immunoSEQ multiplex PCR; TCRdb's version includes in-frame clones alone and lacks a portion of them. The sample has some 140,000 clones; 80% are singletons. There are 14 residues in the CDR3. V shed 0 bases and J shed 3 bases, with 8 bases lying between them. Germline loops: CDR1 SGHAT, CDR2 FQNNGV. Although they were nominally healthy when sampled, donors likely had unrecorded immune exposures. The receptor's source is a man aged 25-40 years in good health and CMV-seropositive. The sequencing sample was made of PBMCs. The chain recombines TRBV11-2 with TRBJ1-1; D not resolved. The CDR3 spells CASSLDREYTEAFF. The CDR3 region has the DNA TGTGCCAGCAGCTTAGATCGAGAGTACACTGAAGCTTTCTTT.